A single sample is the source of the 30 T cell receptor beta chains below, sequenced in a study of beta chain features in type 1 diabetes. Reverse transcription of all isolated RNA meant that expressed TCRB transcripts were sequenced. Profiling relied on immunoSEQ multiplex PCR, and the TCRdb table lists in-frame clones only, not all of them. Of 300,000 to 350,000 clones in the sample, 8% are singletons; the top ten hold 0.44%. Sequencing was performed on central memory CD4+ T cells from blood. The receptors come from a young woman in good health.

This clone was counted a few times. The rearrangement uses TRBV7-6 and TRBJ2-3; TRBD2 aligns across 10 bases. CDR1 SGHVS and CDR2 FNYEAQ come from the germline V gene. The V segment lost 5 bases and the J segment 3 bases; nucleotides outside the gene matches: 14. The CDR3 loop spans 18 amino acids. This chain's CDR3 is CASSPQFPPGLATDTQYF. The CDR3 bases are TGTGCCAGCAGCCCCCAATTCCCGCCGGGACTAGCGACAGATACGCAGTATTTT.

This clone was seen at least ten times. CDR3 nucleotides: TGTGCCAGCAGCCAACCGCGCGCGGACCTCAATGAAAAACTGTTTTTT. Translation: CASSQPRADLNEKLFF. This rearrangement joins TRBV5-5 to TRBJ1-4, with D hard to call. There are 16 residues in the CDR3. Per germline, CDR1 SGHKS and CDR2 YYEKEE (reference sequence). The V end was cut by 4 bases, the J end by 5 bases, with 18 bases between.

In this sample, this clone turned up a few times. The chain has TRBV7-3 and TRBJ2-5; 8 nucleotides align to TRBD2. The DNA end favors TRBJ2-7, so the J call may be wrong. Germline lookup yields CDR1 SGHTA and CDR2 FQGTGA. The CDR3 is made up of 16 amino acids. The CDR3: CASSLHPKREPYEQYF. CDR3 DNA sequence: TGTGCCAGCAGCCTACACCCGAAGCGGGAGCCCTACGAGCAGTACTTC.

This chain connects TRBV7-2 to TRBJ2-1, with unresolved D. Trimming removed 2 bases at V and 2 bases at J, with 4 bases between. Germline-derived CDR1 and CDR2 are SGHTA and FQGNSA. The length of the CDR3 is 13 residues. As DNA, the CDR3 is TGTGCCAGCAGCTTACAGCCCTACAATGAGCAGTTCTTC. Amino acids: CASSLQPYNEQFF.

The V call is TRBV5-8, the J call TRBJ2-2; 7 bases are shared with TRBD1. CDR3 length equals 17 residues. J lost 3 bases, V lost 0 bases, and 8 bases had no gene match. Germline V gene data show CDR1 as SGHTS and CDR2 as YDEGEE. The CDR3 nucleotides are TGTGCCAGCAGCTTGGGGGTGACAGGGATACACACCGGGGAGCTGTTTTTT. Protein: CASSLGVTGIHTGELFF.

V is TRBV10-2 and J is TRBJ2-3, with 13 bases aligning to TRBD2. V dropped 5 bases and J dropped 1; count of bases not matched to a gene: 6. Germline V lookup: CDR1 WSHSY, CDR2 SAAADI. This CDR3 is built from 17 residues. CDR3 in amino acids: CASSSGTSGKGTDTQYF. DNA for the CDR3: TGCGCCAGCAGTTCAGGGACTAGCGGGAAGGGCACAGATACGCAGTATTTT.

This clone was counted a few times. The chain links TRBV18 to TRBJ2-6, with unresolved D. Per the germline V gene, CDR1 is KGHSH and CDR2 is LQKENI. The V end lost 2 bases, the J end lost 0 bases, and 5 bases lay between the germline ends. This CDR3 comprises 15 residues. This chain's CDR3 is CASSPEISGANVLTF. Written as DNA, the CDR3 is TGTGCCAGCTCACCAGAAATCTCTGGGGCCAACGTCCTGACTTTC.

This clone has a handful of counts. V gene TRBV5-1 combines with J gene TRBJ2-7; 11 positions agree with TRBD2. Germline V gene data show CDR1 as SGHRS and CDR2 as YFSETQ. The CDR3 sequence is 15 residues long. V gave up 4 bases and J gave up 6 bases; unmatched junction bases: 9. The CDR3 loop is CASSTTSGSRAEQYF. The CDR3 region has the DNA TGCGCCAGCAGCACTACTAGCGGGAGTCGTGCCGAGCAGTACTTC.

The table lists this clone with a few counts. The rearrangement uses TRBV4-3 and TRBJ1-1; D gene unclear. This CDR3 has 14 amino acids. Trimming took 4 bases from V and 6 from J, leaving 15 bases between them. CDR1 is LGHNA, CDR2 YSLEER, per germline. The CDR3 here is CASSRNQIGAEAFF. The CDR3 DNA follows: TGCGCCAGCAGCCGAAACCAAATAGGCGCTGAAGCTTTCTTT.

This clone was counted between two and nine times. This chain connects TRBV6-5 to TRBJ2-1, with TRBD2 identical over 12 bases. Trimming cost V 2 bases and J 7 bases; bases outside gene matches: 6. Per germline, CDR1 MNHEY and CDR2 SVGAGI. This CDR3 is built from 16 residues. The CDR3 DNA reads TGTGCCAGCAGTTACCAGACTAGCGGGAGTCGGAATGAGCAGTTCTTC. Protein product: CASSYQTSGSRNEQFF.

V gene TRBV28 combines with J gene TRBJ1-3, with D maybe TRBD1 (6 bases). The CDR3 totals 14 residues. Trimming removed 4 bases at V and 3 bases at J, with 10 bases between. The germline V gene encodes CDR1 MDHEN and CDR2 SYDVKM. The CDR3 DNA follows: TGTGCCAGCAGTTCCCAGGGGATTGGAAACACCATATATTTT. It encodes CASSSQGIGNTIYF.

In this sample, this clone turned up many times. This sequence joins TRBV29-1 and TRBJ2-1, with no clear D. V was shortened by 3 bases and J by 3 bases, with 3 bases between the two germline ends. There are 11 residues in the CDR3. Germline values: CDR1 SQVTM, CDR2 ANQGSEA. The CDR3 sequence: CSVENYNEQFF. DNA of the CDR3: TGCAGCGTTGAGAACTACAATGAGCAGTTCTTC.

This clone was recorded a few times. J is TRBJ2-5 and V is TRBV13; unclear D gene. Trimming shortened V by 2 bases and J by 0 bases, and 10 bases separated the two germline ends. Per germline, CDR1 PRHDT and CDR2 FYEKMQ (reference sequence). This CDR3 is 15 amino acids long. The CDR3 here is CASSLSPRDQETQYF. CDR3 nucleotides: TGTGCCAGCAGCTTAAGTCCAAGAGACCAAGAGACCCAGTACTTC.

This clone was counted only a few times. This chain joins TRBV5-1 and TRBJ2-7; D might be TRBD1 (5 bases). The V end lost 2 bases, the J end lost 0 bases, and 15 bases lay between the germline ends. This CDR3 has 16 amino acids. Germline CDR1 is SGHRS and CDR2 is YFSETQ. CDR3 region: CASSLDRLTLSYEQYF. DNA for the CDR3: TGCGCCAGCAGCTTAGACAGACTCACCCTCTCCTACGAGCAGTACTTC.

This clone has just a few counts. J is TRBJ2-5 and V is TRBV19; either TRBD1 or TRBD2 may supply D (5 bases each). The V gene's germline CDR1 is LNHDA and CDR2 SQIVND (reference sequence). The CDR3 is 16 amino acids. V was pared by 4 bases and J by 1 base, with 16 bases between. CDR3 coding DNA: TGTGCCAGTAGTAAAACCGGGGCCCGGGCCCAAGAGACCCAGTACTTC. Amino acid sequence: CASSKTGARAQETQYF.

The chain employs TRBV4-2 and TRBJ2-7, with 10 bases identical to TRBD2. After removal of 0 bases from V and 3 bases from J, the junction contained 8 bases not matched to a gene. Germline V lookup: CDR1 LGHNA, CDR2 YNFKEQ. The CDR3 consists of 17 residues. CDR3 protein: CASSQDSIAGGIYEQYF. The CDR3 region has the DNA TGTGCCAGCAGCCAAGATAGCATAGCGGGAGGAATCTACGAGCAGTACTTC.

This clone was picked up a small number of times. The V and J genes are TRBV6-5 and TRBJ1-5; D not certain. The V end was cut by 8 bases, the J end by 0 bases, with 11 bases between. Germline V gene lookup returns CDR1 MNHEY and CDR2 SVGAGI. The CDR3 consists of 14 residues. CDR3 nucleotides: TGTGCCAGCTCAAGGGCATATAGCAATCAGCCCCAGCATTTT. Translated, it gives CASSRAYSNQPQHF.

This clone was seen a handful of times. The rearrangement joins TRBV15 to TRBJ2-5; D ambiguous. Per the germline V gene, CDR1 is LNHNV and CDR2 is YYDKDF (reference sequence). The CDR3 is made up of 14 amino acids. Trimming shortened V by 0 bases and J by 0 bases, and 5 bases separated the two germline ends. The CDR3 region is CATSRDQNQETQYF. The CDR3 nucleotides read TGTGCCACCAGCAGAGACCAAAACCAAGAGACCCAGTACTTC.

The chain has TRBV6-6 and TRBJ1-5, with 7 bases lining up with TRBD1. The CDR3 sequence is 15 residues long. Germline values: CDR1 MNHNY, CDR2 SVGAGI (reference sequence). The J segment lost 3 bases and the V segment lost 6 bases, leaving 8 bases of the junction unmatched. The CDR3 loop reads CASRTGKWANQPQHF. The CDR3 bases are TGTGCCAGCAGGACAGGGAAATGGGCCAATCAGCCCCAGCATTTT.

This chain uses TRBV6-1 with TRBJ2-7; D is unresolved. CDR1 and CDR2 from the germline V gene are MNHNS and SASEGT. V was clipped by 4 bases and J by 2 bases, with 9 bases between them. The CDR3 length is 13 residues. The CDR3 sequence is CASSVRLTYEQYF. For the CDR3, the DNA is TGTGCCAGCAGTGTTCGATTAACCTACGAGCAGTACTTC.

This clone has ten or more counts. The rearrangement uses TRBV4-3 and TRBJ1-1; tentative D call: TRBD1 (5 bases). Germline CDR1 reads LGHNA; CDR2 reads YSLEER. The CDR3 has 14 amino acids. V was pared by 0 bases and J by 4 bases, with 9 bases between. This CDR3 reads CASSQDRGATEAFF. CDR3 sequence (DNA): TGCGCCAGCAGCCAAGATAGGGGCGCCACTGAAGCTTTCTTT.

The chain couples TRBV11-2 to TRBJ1-1; D gene uncertain. This CDR3 has 15 amino acids. CDR1 is SGHAT and CDR2 is FQNNGV in the germline V gene. V gave up 1 base and J gave up 4 bases, with 13 bases separating them. CDR3 sequence (DNA): TGTGCCAGCAGCTTAGCTTCGGGGTTGGGCACTGAAGCTTTCTTT. Translating it yields CASSLASGLGTEAFF.

The chain joins TRBV28 to TRBJ1-1; a weak D match, TRBD1 (5 bases). The CDR3 covers 14 residues. Trimming removed 1 base from V and 5 bases from J, with 11 bases in between. Germline V CDR1 and CDR2: MDHEN, SYDVKM. The CDR3 here is CASSLYPGQTEAFF. DNA for the CDR3: TGTGCCAGCAGTTTATATCCAGGGCAAACTGAAGCTTTCTTT.

This clone has only a few counts. The genes are TRBV4-3 and TRBJ2-7; 12 positions match TRBD2. This CDR3 is 22 amino acids long. V dropped 1 base and J dropped 4; count of bases not matched to a gene: 23. Germline V gene lookup returns CDR1 LGHNA and CDR2 YSLEER. CDR3 in DNA: TGCGCCAGCAGCCAAGGGGGGCCACACCGGACTAGCGGGATCCACAAAGTATACGAGCAGTACTTC. This translates into CASSQGGPHRTSGIHKVYEQYF.

This clone was detected a few times. The V call is TRBV6-5, the J call TRBJ1-4, with D perhaps TRBD1 (5 bases). Germline CDR1 MNHEY, CDR2 SVGAGI. The CDR3 is made up of 14 amino acids. V gave up 5 bases and J gave up 5 bases, with 12 bases separating them. CDR3 in DNA: TGTGCCAGCAGTCCAACGGGGCTGAATGAAAAACTGTTTTTT. Translated: CASSPTGLNEKLFF.

This clone appeared many times. This chain links TRBV19 with TRBJ2-5; 7 bases match TRBD1. Germline trimming cut 6 bases from V and 2 bases from J; bases unmatched to any gene: 3. From germline, CDR1 is LNHDA and CDR2 SQIVND (reference sequence). This CDR3 contains 13 residues. The CDR3 region has the DNA TGTGCCAGTAGCCCGGACAGGCAAGAGACCCAGTACTTC. The encoded protein is CASSPDRQETQYF.

The V call is TRBV7-6, the J call TRBJ1-5; weak D call: TRBD1 (5 bases). The CDR3 has 16 amino acids. CDR1 SGHVS and CDR2 FNYEAQ come from the germline V gene. V shed 5 bases and J shed 5 bases, with 19 bases lying between them. The CDR3 reads CASSPGQGVTHQPQHF. CDR3 sequence (DNA): TGTGCCAGCAGCCCCGGGCAGGGAGTAACGCATCAGCCCCAGCATTTT. Full variable domain (outside the CDR3, taken from reference TRBV7-6 and TRBJ1-5): GAGVSQSPRYKVTKRGQDVALRCDPISGHVSLYWYRQALGQGPEFLTYFNYEAQQDKSGLPNDRFSAERPEGSISTLTIQRTEQRDSAMYRCASSPGQGVTHQPQHFGDGTRLSIL.

This clone was counted between two and nine times. This chain joins TRBV7-3 and TRBJ1-5; unclear D gene. The length of the CDR3 is 13 residues. Germline CDR1 reads SGHTA; CDR2 reads FQGTGA. V dropped 6 bases and J dropped 13 bases, with 19 bases sitting between them. For the CDR3, the DNA is TGTGCCAGCAGTCCCGATGCGCAACCGGGACAGCATTTT. This translates into CASSPDAQPGQHF.

This chain connects TRBV18 to TRBJ1-1; D is perhaps TRBD1 (5 bases). With 4 bases removed from V and 11 bases from J, the gap between germline ends came to 14 bases. CDR3 size: 12 residues. Per germline, CDR1 KGHSH and CDR2 LQKENI. This CDR3 reads CASSLDRTGAFF. The CDR3 DNA is TGTGCCAGCTCACTTGACAGAACAGGCGCTTTCTTT.

Here the CDR3 reads CASSFSQQGSGQYF. The CDR3, as DNA: TGTGCCAGCAGTTTTTCCCAACAGGGATCGGGGCAGTATTTT. The chain joins TRBV28 to TRBJ2-3; TRBD1 might be the D (6 bases). V lost 3 bases, J lost 11 bases, and 18 bases lay in between. CDR3 length: 14 amino acids. Germline values: CDR1 MDHEN, CDR2 SYDVKM.